These 24 T cell receptor beta chains originate from one sample sequenced in a study of blood T cells in healthy people across ages. Next came a second PCR, run for about 7 to 12 cycles, which used a sample-barcoded 5' primer along with a J-beta primer mix. TCRdb processed the 5' RACE reads anew with MiXCR; each CDR3 protein has one entry. The repertoire consists of 1 million to 1.2 million distinct CDR3 sequences, with around two fifths occurring once and the leading ten covering about 12%. What was sequenced was blood. The origin of the receptors is a man aged 18 to 35 in good health.

To note about this clonotype: Compared with germline, one end of the junction differs, possibly owing to a read error. This rearrangement joins TRBV27 to TRBJ2-3, with 7 bases lining up with TRBD1. Germline lookup yields CDR1 MNHEY and CDR2 SMNVEV (reference sequence). The CDR3 extends over 17 amino acids. The CDR3 here is CASSLSAVGTVTETQYF. Here the CDR3 DNA reads TGTGCCAGCAGTTTATCGGCCGTGGGGACAGTCACAGAGACGCAGTATTTT.

This clonotype appeared a few times. The chain couples TRBV19 to TRBJ1-2; no firm D call. The germline V and J ends were trimmed by 0 bases and 4 bases, with 6 bases remaining between them. The germline V gene encodes CDR1 LNHDA and CDR2 SQIVND (reference sequence). This CDR3 is built from 13 residues. The CDR3 DNA reads TGTGCCAGTAGTATAGATTACAGCTATGGCTACACCTTC. Translating gives CASSIDYSYGYTF.

The V call is TRBV19, the J call TRBJ1-6; D is undetermined. The CDR3 has 14 amino acids. V was cut by 3 bases and J by 6 bases, with 9 bases left in between. Germline CDR1 is LNHDA and CDR2 is SQIVND (reference sequence). CDR3 sequence reads: CASSMEQINSPLHF. The CDR3 DNA sequence: TGTGCCAGTAGTATGGAGCAGATTAATTCACCCCTCCACTTT.

A few counts support this clonotype. The chain recombines TRBV18 with TRBJ1-4; D uncertain. The ends were cut back, 2 bases at V and 12 bases at J, with 10 bases in the middle. The CDR3 loop spans 12 amino acids. Per germline, CDR1 KGHSH and CDR2 LQKENI. CDR3 residues: CASSPGNGELFF. CDR3 sequence (DNA): TGTGCCAGCTCACCAGGAAATGGGGAACTGTTTTTT.

The chain uses TRBV20-1 and TRBJ1-4, with 8 bases that match TRBD1. The germline CDR1 and CDR2 sequences are DFQATT and SNEGSKA (reference sequence). With V trimmed by 3 bases and J by 5 bases, 2 bases remained unmatched. The CDR3 is made up of 13 amino acids. The CDR3 here is CSASRDRNEKLFF. The CDR3 DNA sequence: TGCAGTGCTAGTCGGGACAGGAATGAAAAACTGTTTTTT.

This clonotype appeared a few times. This chain connects TRBV5-6 to TRBJ2-1; unclear D gene. The tail of the sequence fits TRBJ2-7 better, so the J call may be wrong. Germline values: CDR1 SGHDT, CDR2 YYEEEE. The CDR3 spans 16 residues. CDR3 residues: CASTLGLDRLYNEQYF. CDR3 in DNA: TGTGCCAGCACCTTAGGGCTCGACCGACTTTACAATGAGCAGTACTTC.

Concerning this clonotype itself: A single base separates this from a much larger clone, so it may be a read error. This chain links TRBV10-3 with TRBJ2-3; 7 bases fit TRBD2. This CDR3 comprises 17 residues. Germline lookup yields CDR1 ENHRY and CDR2 SYGVKD. Here the CDR3 DNA reads TGTGCCATCAGTGAGTCGGCTAGCGGACATAGCACAGATACGCGGTATTTT. The encoded protein is CAISESASGHSTDTRYF.

This clonotype was seen more than once but under ten times. V usage is TRBV20-1 and J usage is TRBJ1-2; D possibly corresponds to TRBD1 (6 bases). The germline V gene has CDR1 DFQATT and CDR2 SNEGSKA (reference sequence). The CDR3 contains 14 residues. The ends were cut back, 6 bases at V and 4 bases at J, with 18 bases in the middle. CDR3 DNA: TGCAGTGCGGCCGGACTGGACAGTTTCTATGGCTACACCTTC. Its protein product is CSAAGLDSFYGYTF.

This clonotype was seen more than once but under ten times. The chain carries TRBV5-1 and TRBJ2-5, with a possible D match to TRBD2 (5 bases). The last part of the DNA fits TRBJ2-7 better; the J call may be wrong. The CDR3 runs to 15 residues. From germline, CDR1 is SGHRS and CDR2 YFSETQ. The CDR3 reads CASSLAVWGDYEQYF. CDR3 DNA: TGCGCCAGCAGCTTGGCCGTGTGGGGAGACTACGAGCAGTACTTC.

For this clonotype: One junction end disagrees with the germline gene, perhaps due to a read error. The gene calls are TRBV5-1 and TRBJ2-3; 10 bases are shared with TRBD2. Germline V CDR1 and CDR2: SGHRS, YFSETQ. The CDR3 covers 16 residues. CDR3 in DNA: TGCGTCAGCAGCTTCCCTAGCGGGGGAAGCACAGATACGCAGTATTTT. Amino acids: CVSSFPSGGSTDTQYF. Based on the CDR3 plus reference TRBV5-1 and TRBJ2-3, the full variable domain is KAGVTQTPRYLIKTRGQQVTLSCSPISGHRSVSWYQQTPGQGLQFLFEYFSETQRNKGNFPGRFSGRQFSNSRSEMNVSTLELGDSALYLCVSSFPSGGSTDTQYFGPGTRLTVL.

A word on this clonotype: A much larger clone lies one base from this, so it may be a read error. The genes are TRBV6-2 or TRBV6-3 and TRBJ2-1; 7 nucleotides match TRBD1. CDR1 and CDR2 (germline): MNHEY, SVGEGT. The V and J ends lost 5 bases and 4 bases, in that order; junction bases with no gene match: 5. CDR3 size: 14 residues. The CDR3 reads CASSDGTVYNEQFF. In DNA, the CDR3 is TGTGCCAGCAGTGACGGGACAGTTTACAATGAGCAGTTCTTC.

The chain couples TRBV12-3 or TRBV12-4 to TRBJ1-1; TRBD1 is a possible D gene (6 bases). The V end was cut by 4 bases, the J end by 11 bases, with 17 bases between. This CDR3 is built from 13 residues. Written as DNA, the CDR3 is TGTGCCAGCAGTTCGGGGGGCCAGAGGGAGGCTTTCTTT. This sequence encodes CASSSGGQREAFF.

The chain joins TRBV20-1 to TRBJ2-5; weak D call: TRBD2 (6 bases). The CDR3 spans 11 residues. Trimming shortened V by 3 bases and J by 11 bases, and 13 bases separated the two germline ends. Germline V gene data show CDR1 as DFQATT and CDR2 as SNEGSKA (reference sequence). The CDR3 DNA sequence: TGCAGTGCTAGGGAGGGCGATGAGCAGTACTTC. This gives the protein CSAREGDEQYF.

The V gene is TRBV5-1, the J gene TRBJ2-3, with 10 bases lining up with TRBD2. Looked up from germline, CDR1 is SGHRS and CDR2 is YFSETQ. Germline trimming cut 7 bases from V and 5 bases from J; bases unmatched to any gene: 10. The CDR3 runs to 15 residues. CDR3: CASRRTSGPQDTQYF. The CDR3 nucleotides are TGCGCCAGCCGCAGGACTAGCGGACCTCAAGATACGCAGTATTTT. The variable domain in full, with the rest retrieved from reference TRBV5-1 and TRBJ2-3, is KAGVTQTPRYLIKTRGQQVTLSCSPISGHRSVSWYQQTPGQGLQFLFEYFSETQRNKGNFPGRFSGRQFSNSRSEMNVSTLELGDSALYLCASRRTSGPQDTQYFGPGTRLTVL.

This clonotype appeared a few times. The chain uses TRBV12-3 or TRBV12-4 and TRBJ1-2; D is ambiguous. Trimming left V 1 base short and J 3 bases short, with 6 bases between. The CDR3 runs to 13 residues. The CDR3 bases are TGTGCCAGCAGTTTAGGGGCGGACTATGGCTACACCTTC. Translated: CASSLGADYGYTF.

In this sample, this clonotype turned up a few times. The gene calls are TRBV7-2 and TRBJ1-4; D remains unclear. The CDR3 loop spans 17 amino acids. Germline CDR1 is SGHTA and CDR2 is FQGNSA. V shed 1 base and J shed 4 bases, with 16 bases lying between them. The CDR3 loop is CASSLGPRGEFNEKLFF. CDR3 nucleotide sequence: TGTGCCAGCAGCTTAGGGCCCCGAGGCGAATTTAATGAAAAACTGTTTTTT.

This clonotype was seen more than once but under ten times. CDR3 nucleotides: TGTGCCAGCAGTTCGCCACTAGCGGGGGGCACAGATACGCAGTATTTT. This encodes CASSSPLAGGTDTQYF. The chain recombines TRBV27 with TRBJ2-3, with 11 bases matching TRBD2. CDR1 and CDR2 from the germline V gene are MNHEY and SMNVEV (reference sequence). The CDR3 is 16 residues long. The V and J ends lost 4 bases and 1 base, in that order; junction bases with no gene match: 4.

This clonotype was seen only a few times. The V and J genes are TRBV20-1 and TRBJ2-1, with TRBD2 as a possible D gene (5 bases). Germline-derived CDR1 and CDR2 are DFQATT and SNEGSKA (reference sequence). V lost 6 bases, J lost 6 bases, and 21 bases lay in between. This CDR3 region has 15 residues. CDR3 residues: CSAPRRGTVGNEQFF. CDR3 DNA: TGCAGTGCACCTCGCCGGGGAACGGTTGGCAATGAGCAGTTCTTC.

The J gene is TRBJ1-1, the V gene TRBV12-3 or TRBV12-4; no firm D call. There are 13 residues in the CDR3. Trimming shortened V by 3 bases and J by 11 bases, and 16 bases separated the two germline ends. DNA of the CDR3: TGTGCCAGCAGTTTGGACGTCGACGGAGGGGCTTTCTTT. It specifies CASSLDVDGGAFF.

The genes are TRBV6-2 or TRBV6-3 and TRBJ2-1; 11 nucleotides match TRBD2. TRBJ2-7 explains the end of the DNA better; the J call may be wrong. This CDR3 comprises 15 residues. Looked up from germline, CDR1 is MNHEY and CDR2 is SVGEGT. The CDR3 DNA is TGTGCCAGCAGGGGACTAGCGGATGCCTACAATGAGCAGTACTTC. Encoded protein: CASRGLADAYNEQYF.

The rearrangement uses TRBV18 and TRBJ1-2, with D tentatively TRBD1 (6 bases). The CDR3 totals 13 residues. The germline CDR1 and CDR2 sequences are KGHSH and LQKENI. V lost 3 bases to trimming and J lost 4 bases, with 9 bases between them. CDR3: CASSPKQGYGYTF. The CDR3 DNA follows: TGTGCCAGCTCACCTAAACAGGGCTATGGCTACACCTTC.

V and J are TRBV19 and TRBJ1-5; 9 bases map to TRBD1. Trimming cost V 5 bases and J 0 bases; bases outside gene matches: 20. CDR1 and CDR2 from the germline V gene are LNHDA and SQIVND (reference sequence). The CDR3 contains 21 residues. CDR3 residues: CASSPLYSGQGTSHSNQPQHF. The CDR3 DNA follows: TGTGCCAGTAGTCCTCTATATTCGGGACAGGGTACATCGCATAGCAATCAGCCCCAGCATTTT.

This clonotype turned up a few times. This rearrangement joins TRBV4-1 to TRBJ1-2; 9 positions match TRBD1. CDR3 size: 17 residues. The V and J ends lost 4 bases and 2 bases, in that order; junction bases with no gene match: 11. The germline V gene encodes CDR1 MGHRA and CDR2 YSYEKL. CDR3 in DNA: TGCGCCAGCAGCCTCCGGACAGGGGTTAGTACGAACTATGGCTACACCTTC. It translates to CASSLRTGVSTNYGYTF.

This clonotype was seen a few times. The chain joins TRBV9 to TRBJ2-3, with D possibly being TRBD1 (6 bases). The germline gives CDR1 SGDLS, CDR2 YYNGEE. V was pared by 0 bases and J by 4 bases, with 12 bases between. The CDR3 sequence is 15 residues long. CDR3 in DNA: TGTGCCAGCAGCGTAGTACAGGGTCTCGCAGATACGCAGTATTTT. Translating it yields CASSVVQGLADTQYF.